What follows is one T cell receptor (beta chain) and its context. Its antigen is still unknown. The repertoire was sequenced with immunoSEQ multiplex PCR; TCRdb's copy has only in-frame clones and lacks some. The sample shows some 120,000 clones, approximately 90% of them seen only once. The data were obtained in a study of graft-versus-host responses after intestinal transplantation. Study at large: Multivisceral, liver-intestinal, or isolated intestinal grafts went to recipients. Recipients across the board were started on anti-thymocyte globulin induction, then kept on tacrolimus and steroids for two to three years. Notes on the study in general: GvH clones surfaced in recipient marrow, some emerging earlier in ileum or blood. Levels of circulating GvH clones at their peak were associated with early post-transplant HvG declines.

The TCR was taken from a human donor who received an intestinal transplant. Sequences were derived from unstimulated CD4+ T cells sorted from spleen or lymph node cells, sampled before intestinal transplant.

The CDR3 DNA reads TGTGCCAGCAGCGTACTTCACTCAGGGGCAGATACGCAGTATTTT. The encoded protein is CASSVLHSGADTQYF. V gene TRBV9 combines with J gene TRBJ2-3, with D perhaps TRBD1 (6 bases). Deletions cut 1 base from V and 4 bases from J, with 13 bases between. The CDR3 spans 15 residues. CDR1 and CDR2 (germline): SGDLS, YYNGEE.